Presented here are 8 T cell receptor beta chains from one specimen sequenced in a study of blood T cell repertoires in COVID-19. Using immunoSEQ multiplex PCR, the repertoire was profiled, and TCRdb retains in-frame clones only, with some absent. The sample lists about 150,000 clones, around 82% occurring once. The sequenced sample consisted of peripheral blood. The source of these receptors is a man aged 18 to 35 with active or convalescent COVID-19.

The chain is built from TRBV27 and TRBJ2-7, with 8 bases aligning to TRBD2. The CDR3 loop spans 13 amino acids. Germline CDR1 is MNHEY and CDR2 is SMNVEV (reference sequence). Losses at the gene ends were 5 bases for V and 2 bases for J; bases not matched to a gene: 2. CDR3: CASSGGGTYEQYF. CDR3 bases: TGTGCCAGCAGTGGCGGGGGGACCTACGAGCAGTACTTC.

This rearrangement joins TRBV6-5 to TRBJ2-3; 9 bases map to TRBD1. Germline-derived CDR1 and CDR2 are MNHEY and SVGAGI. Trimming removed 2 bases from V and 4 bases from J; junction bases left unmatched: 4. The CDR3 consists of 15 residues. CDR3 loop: CASSYTGQGADTQYF. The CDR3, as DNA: TGTGCCAGCAGTTACACGGGACAGGGCGCAGATACGCAGTATTTT.

CDR3 DNA: TGTGCCAGCAGCTTTAAAAAGGAGGGGACTGAAGCTTTCTTT. It encodes CASSFKKEGTEAFF. The genes are TRBV7-9 and TRBJ1-1; D perhaps matches TRBD1 (5 bases). The CDR3 is 14 amino acids. V was trimmed by 3 bases and J by 5 bases, leaving 13 bases between them. Germline CDR1 SEHNR, CDR2 FQNEAQ (reference sequence).

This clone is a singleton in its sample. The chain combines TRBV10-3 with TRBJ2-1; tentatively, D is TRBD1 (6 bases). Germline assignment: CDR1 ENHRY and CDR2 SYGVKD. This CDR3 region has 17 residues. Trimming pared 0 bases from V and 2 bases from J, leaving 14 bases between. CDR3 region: CAISESRTASTYNEQFF. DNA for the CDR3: TGTGCCATCAGTGAGTCCCGGACAGCCTCGACCTACAATGAGCAGTTCTTC.

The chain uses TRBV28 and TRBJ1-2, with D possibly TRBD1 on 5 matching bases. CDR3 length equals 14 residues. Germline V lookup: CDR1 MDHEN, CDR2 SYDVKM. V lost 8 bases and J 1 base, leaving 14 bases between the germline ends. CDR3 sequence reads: CASRGGTLNYGYTF. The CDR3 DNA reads TGTGCCAGCCGGGGGGGTACCCTTAACTATGGCTACACCTTC.

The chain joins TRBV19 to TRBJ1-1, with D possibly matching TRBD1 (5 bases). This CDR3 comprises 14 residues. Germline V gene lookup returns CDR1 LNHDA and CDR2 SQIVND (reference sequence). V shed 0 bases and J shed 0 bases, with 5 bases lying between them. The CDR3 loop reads CASSIEQVNTEAFF. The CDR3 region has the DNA TGTGCCAGTAGTATAGAACAGGTGAACACTGAAGCTTTCTTT.

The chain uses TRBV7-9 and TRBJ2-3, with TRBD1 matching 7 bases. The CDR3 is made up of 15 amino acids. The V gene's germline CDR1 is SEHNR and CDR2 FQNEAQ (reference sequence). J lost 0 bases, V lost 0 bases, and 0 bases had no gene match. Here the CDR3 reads CASSLAGQSTDTQYF. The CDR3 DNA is TGTGCCAGCAGCTTAGCGGGACAGAGCACAGATACGCAGTATTTT. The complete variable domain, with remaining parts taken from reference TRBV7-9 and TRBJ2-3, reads DTGVSQNPRHKITKRGQNVTFRCDPISEHNRLYWYRQTLGQGPEFLTYFQNEAQLEKSRLLSDRFSAERPKGSFSTLEIQRTEQGDSAMYLCASSLAGQSTDTQYFGPGTRLTVL.

The CDR3 nucleotides read TGTGCCAGCAGTTTATCGCAATCCGCGAGCTCTGGAAACACCATATATTTT. Translated, it gives CASSLSQSASSGNTIYF. The rearrangement links TRBV27 to TRBJ1-3; no reliable D call. This CDR3 has 17 residues. Germline V gene lookup returns CDR1 MNHEY and CDR2 SMNVEV (reference sequence). The V end was cut by 0 bases, the J end by 0 bases, with 12 bases between.